A single sample gave rise to the 20 T cell receptor beta chains below, sequenced in a study of T cell responses to AZD1222 COVID-19 vaccine. Profiled with immunoSEQ multiplex PCR; TCRdb holds only in-frame clones, not every one. This sample has around 140,000 clones, with approximately 95% found just once. The input for sequencing was peripheral blood, taken on day 0 of MenACWY control vaccination. The receptors were sampled from an adult in good health.

This sequence joins TRBV3-1 (or the pseudogene TRBV3-2) and TRBJ1-6; D is ambiguous. V dropped 0 bases and J dropped 7 bases, with 10 bases sitting between them. The CDR3 sequence is 15 residues long. Germline loops: CDR1 LGHDT, CDR2 YNNKEL (reference sequence). The CDR3 region is CASSQEGGSNSPLHF. In DNA, the CDR3 is TGTGCCAGCAGCCAAGAAGGTGGTAGCAATTCACCCCTCCACTTT.

The chain uses TRBV19 and TRBJ1-1; maybe TRBD1 (5 bases). Germline CDR1 LNHDA, CDR2 SQIVND (reference sequence). Trimming stripped 3 bases from V and 4 bases from J, with 12 bases between. The CDR3 spans 14 residues. CDR3 coding DNA: TGTGCCAGTAGTATCCGGGGGGTCGGCACTGAAGCTTTCTTT. Translating gives CASSIRGVGTEAFF.

The V call is TRBV7-2, the J call TRBJ1-1; D gene unclear. The V gene lost 1 base and the J gene lost 0 bases, with 6 bases spanning the gap. CDR3 length equals 14 residues. Per germline, CDR1 SGHTA and CDR2 FQGNSA. The CDR3 nucleotides are TGTGCCAGCAGCTTAGTCACCCTGAACACTGAAGCTTTCTTT. As protein: CASSLVTLNTEAFF.

V is TRBV18 and J is TRBJ2-3; 7 bases align to TRBD1. The CDR3 runs to 14 residues. The germline gives CDR1 KGHSH, CDR2 LQKENI. J was trimmed by 6 bases and V by 3 bases; bases with no gene match: 6. The CDR3 is CASSPTQGSDTQYF. CDR3 sequence (DNA): TGTGCCAGCTCACCTACACAGGGGTCGGATACGCAGTATTTT.

This clone was seen only once. The rearrangement uses TRBV27 and TRBJ1-1, with D possibly matching TRBD1 (5 bases). This CDR3 is built from 15 residues. Germline V lookup: CDR1 MNHEY, CDR2 SMNVEV (reference sequence). Trimming left V 4 bases short and J 2 bases short, with 14 bases between. This chain's CDR3 is CASSSPDGANTEAFF. The CDR3, as DNA: TGTGCCAGCAGTTCCCCTGACGGGGCAAACACTGAAGCTTTCTTT.

The chain recombines TRBV27 with TRBJ1-5; D is perhaps TRBD1 (5 bases). Trimming pared 5 bases from V and 3 bases from J, leaving 17 bases between. The length of the CDR3 is 16 residues. The V gene's germline CDR1 is MNHEY and CDR2 SMNVEV (reference sequence). CDR3 in DNA: TGTGCCAGCAGTCCCTCGGGGGGGATGGTCAATCAGCCCCAGCATTTT. This sequence encodes CASSPSGGMVNQPQHF.

The chain has TRBV28 and TRBJ1-4; no reliable D call. CDR1 MDHEN and CDR2 SYDVKM come from the germline V gene. Trimming stripped 3 bases from V and 0 bases from J, with 5 bases between. There are 14 residues in the CDR3. CDR3 sequence: CASSLITTNEKLFF. The DNA of the CDR3 is TGTGCCAGCAGTTTGATTACAACTAATGAAAAACTGTTTTTT.

The chain links TRBV28 to TRBJ1-4; D perhaps matches TRBD1 (6 bases). The germline gives CDR1 MDHEN, CDR2 SYDVKM. This CDR3 spans 16 amino acids. Trimming cost V 2 bases and J 1 base, with 11 bases left between them. The DNA for the CDR3 is TGTGCCAGCAGTTTAACAGGGTGGGGAACTAATGAAAAACTGTTTTTT. Its protein is CASSLTGWGTNEKLFF.

The chain carries TRBV28 and TRBJ2-7, with TRBD1 matching 8 bases. Trimming cost V 5 bases and J 6 bases; bases outside gene matches: 12. CDR1 is MDHEN, CDR2 SYDVKM, per germline. This CDR3 region has 15 residues. CDR3 bases: TGTGCCAGCAGTCCGTCCGGGACAGGTAGGCGCGAGCAGTACTTC. It codes for CASSPSGTGRREQYF.

The chain carries TRBV7-9 and TRBJ2-2; tentative D call: TRBD2 (6 bases). V gave up 2 bases and J gave up 5 bases, with 9 bases separating them. Germline V gives CDR1 SEHNR, CDR2 FQNEAQ (reference sequence). CDR3 length equals 14 residues. The CDR3 nucleotides are TGTGCCAGCAGCTTATTAGGAGGGACCGGGGAGCTGTTTTTT. It translates to CASSLLGGTGELFF.

CDR3 DNA sequence: TGCGCCAGCAGCCCTGGGGCCTCCGACACTGAAGCTTTCTTT. Translating gives CASSPGASDTEAFF. V gene TRBV5-1 combines with J gene TRBJ1-1, with D possibly being TRBD1 (5 bases). The CDR3 has 14 amino acids. CDR1 SGHRS and CDR2 YFSETQ come from the germline V gene. V was cut by 4 bases and J by 3 bases, with 13 bases left in between.

This clone occurred once. The chain uses TRBV9 and TRBJ1-4; TRBD1 agrees at 7 bases. Per germline, CDR1 SGDLS and CDR2 YYNGEE. The CDR3 consists of 16 residues. The J segment lost 8 bases and the V segment lost 4 bases, leaving 14 bases of the junction unmatched. The CDR3 bases are TGTGCCAGCAGCCCGAGAGGACTACAAGGGGGCGAAAAACTGTTTTTT. Its protein product is CASSPRGLQGGEKLFF.

The chain has TRBV7-9 and TRBJ1-1, with unresolved D. The CDR3 contains 14 residues. Trimming left V 5 bases short and J 1 base short, with 11 bases between. Germline V CDR1 and CDR2: SEHNR, FQNEAQ (reference sequence). The CDR3 sequence is CASSMRTGNTEAFF. The CDR3 DNA is TGTGCCAGCAGCATGAGAACCGGGAACACTGAAGCTTTCTTT.

The chain combines TRBV25-1 with TRBJ2-1; D not resolved. The germline V gene encodes CDR1 MGHDK and CDR2 SYGVNS. V lost 4 bases to trimming and J lost 6 bases, with 10 bases between them. The CDR3 totals 13 residues. The DNA for the CDR3 is TGTGCCAGCAGTGCGTACGTGGCCAATGAGCAGTTCTTC. As protein: CASSAYVANEQFF.

The J gene is TRBJ2-2, the V gene TRBV7-9; D gene ambiguous. This CDR3 has 15 residues. Trimming shortened V by 0 bases and J by 0 bases, and 5 bases separated the two germline ends. Germline CDR1 is SEHNR and CDR2 is FQNEAQ (reference sequence). CDR3 amino acids: CASSLAETNTGELFF. In DNA, the CDR3 is TGTGCCAGCAGCTTAGCGGAAACGAACACCGGGGAGCTGTTTTTT. Variable domain in full (rest from reference TRBV7-9 and TRBJ2-2): DTGVSQNPRHKITKRGQNVTFRCDPISEHNRLYWYRQTLGQGPEFLTYFQNEAQLEKSRLLSDRFSAERPKGSFSTLEIQRTEQGDSAMYLCASSLAETNTGELFFGEGSRLTVL.

V is TRBV5-1 and J is TRBJ2-3; perhaps D is TRBD1 or TRBD2 (5 bases each). The CDR3 runs to 13 residues. Trimming removed 4 bases at V and 7 bases at J, with 13 bases between. The germline gives CDR1 SGHRS, CDR2 YFSETQ. The CDR3 bases are TGCGCCAGCAGCCCGGGTGGGGGAAATACGCAGTATTTT. Its translation is CASSPGGGNTQYF.

The chain links TRBV18 to TRBJ2-5; D unclear. Per the germline V gene, CDR1 is KGHSH and CDR2 is LQKENI. The CDR3 has 15 residues. Trimming took off 3 bases at V and 5 bases at J, with 16 bases between the two ends. The CDR3 reads CASSPSGNLWETQYF. CDR3 nucleotides: TGTGCCAGCTCACCCTCCGGAAACCTGTGGGAGACCCAGTACTTC.

The chain is built from TRBV2 and TRBJ2-2; possible D gene TRBD1, 6 bases. Trimming took off 9 bases at V and 3 bases at J, with 14 bases between the two ends. The CDR3 contains 14 residues. Germline V gene data show CDR1 as SNHLY and CDR2 as FYNNEI. The CDR3 region has the DNA TGTGCCAGTATAGCAGGGGTTTACACCGGGGAGCTGTTTTTT. Translation: CASIAGVYTGELFF.

The V and J genes are TRBV7-2 and TRBJ1-4; D is unresolved. The CDR3 runs 16 residues. Germline V gives CDR1 SGHTA, CDR2 FQGNSA. The germline V and J ends were trimmed by 3 bases and 1 base, with 12 bases remaining between them. The CDR3 bases are TGTGCCAGCAGCTTTGCAGGCCTGGGAACTAATGAAAAACTGTTTTTT. Protein product: CASSFAGLGTNEKLFF.

The CDR3 sequence is CASSPPTVQETQYF. CDR3 nucleotides: TGTGCCAGCTCACCTCCGACTGTCCAAGAGACCCAGTACTTC. This chain uses TRBV18 with TRBJ2-5; unclear D gene. This CDR3 has 14 amino acids. Trimming stripped 3 bases from V and 1 base from J, with 9 bases between. Looked up from germline, CDR1 is KGHSH and CDR2 is LQKENI.